A selection of T cell receptor beta chains follows, all from one sample in a study of CD8 T cells in ankylosing spondylitis. TCRdb reprocessed the 5' RACE reads with MiXCR, giving one entry per CDR3 protein. This sample has 110,000 to 150,000 distinct CDR3 sequences, with about 8% found just once. The specimen was synovial fluid, either unsorted or a sorted T cell fraction (not recorded which). The receptors originated from a male donor with ankylosing spondylitis. The CDR3 runs from the conserved cysteine through the conserved F or W. Each record gives: J gene, D gene, clone size, V gene, CDR3 DNA, CDR3 protein. D genes are given only for firm matches. Some rows mark clone size as missing; the rest say once, few, many or name a class of expanded clone.

TRBJ1-5 | . | many | TRBV6-5 | TGTGCCAGCAGTTACTCAGGGCCCTTAGATCAGCCCCAGCATTTT | CASSYSGPLDQPQHF
TRBJ1-1 | . | few | TRBV20-1 | TGCAGTGCTAGCCACACACAGGGACCCACTGAAGCTTTCTTT | CSASHTQGPTEAFF
TRBJ1-2 | . | . | TRBV7-9 | TGTGCCAGCAGCTTAGCGAGGGGGGCTGACAATGGCTACACCTTC | CASSLARGADNGYTF
TRBJ1-2 | . | . | TRBV29-1 | TGCAGCGTTGAAGATGTTTGGAGAGAGATCTATGGCTACACCTTC | CSVEDVWREIYGYTF
TRBJ2-1 | . | . | TRBV3-1 | TGTGCCACCAGCCAATCTCAGGGGGGGTACAATGAGCAGTTCTTC | CATSQSQGGYNEQFF
TRBJ1-2 | TRBD1 | . | TRBV7-9 | TGTGCCAGCAGCTTTGGGGACAGGGCGGACTATGGCTACACCTTC | CASSFGDRADYGYTF
TRBJ2-4 | . | many | TRBV29-1 | TGCAGCACCGCAGCCAAAAACATTCAGTACTTC | CSTAAKNIQYF
TRBJ2-1 | TRBD2 | . | TRBV20-1 | TGCAGCGCTAGACTAGCGGGGGTCCATCGCTCCTACAATGAGCAGTTCTTC | CSARLAGVHRSYNEQFF
TRBJ2-5 | . | . | TRBV6-2/TRBV6-3 | TGTGCCAGCAGTTACGGGGGAGCCCAAGAGACCCAGTACTTC | CASSYGGAQETQYF
TRBJ2-3 | . | few | TRBV27 | TGTGCCAGCAGTTTCGTCCAGGGATCAGATACGCAGTATTTT | CASSFVQGSDTQYF
TRBJ2-3 | . | few | TRBV5-1 | TGCGCCAGCAGCTTATCCCGGGGTTTGGCAGATACGCAGTATTTT | CASSLSRGLADTQYF
TRBJ2-3 | TRBD2 | many | TRBV27 | TGTGCCAGCATCATAGGACTAGCGGGAAGTGGTACGCAGTATTTT | CASIIGLAGSGTQYF
TRBJ2-1 | TRBD2 | . | TRBV12-3/TRBV12-4 | TGTGCCCGCAGCCCGGGGGGAAGTGAGATTTCCAGCTCCTACAATGAGCAGTTCTTC | CARSPGGSEISSSYNEQFF
TRBJ2-3 | . | many | TRBV7-3 | TGTGCCAGCAGCTTGGGGGGCCCCACAGATACGCAGTATTTT | CASSLGGPTDTQYF
TRBJ2-5 | . | many | TRBV20-1 | TGCAGTGCTAGAGACATTCGGGGTGGCGAGACCCAGTACTTC | CSARDIRGGETQYF